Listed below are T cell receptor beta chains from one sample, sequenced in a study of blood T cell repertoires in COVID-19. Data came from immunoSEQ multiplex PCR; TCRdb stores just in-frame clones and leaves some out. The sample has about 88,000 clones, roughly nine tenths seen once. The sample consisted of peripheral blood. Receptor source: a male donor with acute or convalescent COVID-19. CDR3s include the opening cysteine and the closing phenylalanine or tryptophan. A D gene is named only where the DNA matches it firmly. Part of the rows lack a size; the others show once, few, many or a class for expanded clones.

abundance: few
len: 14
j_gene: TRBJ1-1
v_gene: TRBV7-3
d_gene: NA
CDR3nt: TGTGCCAGCAGCTCGACCCCGGAGGACACTGAAGCTTTCTTT
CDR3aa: CASSSTPEDTEAFF

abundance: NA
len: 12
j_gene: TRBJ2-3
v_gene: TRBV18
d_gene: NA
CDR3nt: TGTGCCAGCTCACCGCAAGCGGATACGCAGTATTTT
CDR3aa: CASSPQADTQYF

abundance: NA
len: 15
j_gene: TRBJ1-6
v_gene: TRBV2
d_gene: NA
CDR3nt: TGTGCCAGCAGTGGAGGGGGGGGCAGAGATTCACCCCTCCACTTT
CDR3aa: CASSGGGGRDSPLHF

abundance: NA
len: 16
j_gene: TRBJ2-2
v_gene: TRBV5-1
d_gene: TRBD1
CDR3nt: TGCGCCAGCAGCCCGGACAGGCCGAGTGGCACCGGGGAGCTGTTTTTT
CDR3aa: CASSPDRPSGTGELFF

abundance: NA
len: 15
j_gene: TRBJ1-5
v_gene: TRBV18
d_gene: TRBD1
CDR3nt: TGTGCCAGCTCACCGGGACAGGGGCTGAATCAGCCCCAGCATTTT
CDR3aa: CASSPGQGLNQPQHF

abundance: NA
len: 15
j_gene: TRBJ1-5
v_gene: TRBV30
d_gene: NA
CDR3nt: TGTGCCTGGAGTAAGTCTGGGAGGGTCAATCAGCCCCAGCATTTT
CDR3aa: CAWSKSGRVNQPQHF

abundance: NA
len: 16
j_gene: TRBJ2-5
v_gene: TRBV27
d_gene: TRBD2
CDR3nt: TGTGCCAGCAGTTTAAGACTAGCGGGGGGGAGGGAGACCCAGTACTTC
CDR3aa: CASSLRLAGGRETQYF

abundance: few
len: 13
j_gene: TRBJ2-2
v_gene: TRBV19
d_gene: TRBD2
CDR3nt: TGTGCCAGTAGTAAGCGGGGTACCGGGGAGCTGTTTTTT
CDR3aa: CASSKRGTGELFF

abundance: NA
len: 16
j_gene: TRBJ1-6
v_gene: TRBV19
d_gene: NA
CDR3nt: TGTGCCAGTAGTATACCTCCTTGGGGAGTAGGATCACCCCTCCACTTT
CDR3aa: CASSIPPWGVGSPLHF

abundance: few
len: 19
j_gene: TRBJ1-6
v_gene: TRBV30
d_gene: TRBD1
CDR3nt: TGTGCCTGGAGGGATCGGGACAGGGGTTCCTGGGACCTAATTTCACCCCTCCACTTT
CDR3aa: CAWRDRDRGSWDLISPLHF

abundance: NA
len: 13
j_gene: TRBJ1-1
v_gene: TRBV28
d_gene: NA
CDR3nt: TGTGCCAGCTCGGGACAAATGAACACTGAAGCTTTCTTT
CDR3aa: CASSGQMNTEAFF

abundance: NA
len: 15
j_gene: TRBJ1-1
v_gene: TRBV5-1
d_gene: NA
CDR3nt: TGCGCCAGCAGCTTTGGGAAAGGGGGAGAGACTGAAGCTTTCTTT
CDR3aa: CASSFGKGGETEAFF

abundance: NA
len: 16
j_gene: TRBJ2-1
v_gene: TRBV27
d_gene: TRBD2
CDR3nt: TGTGCCAGCAGTCCCGCCGGGACTAGCGGGCTCAATGAGCAGTTCTTC
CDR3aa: CASSPAGTSGLNEQFF

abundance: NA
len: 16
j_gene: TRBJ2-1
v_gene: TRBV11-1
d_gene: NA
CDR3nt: TGTGCCAGCAGCTTAGGTGGAGGAGGCTCCTACAATGAGCAGTTCTTC
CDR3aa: CASSLGGGGSYNEQFF

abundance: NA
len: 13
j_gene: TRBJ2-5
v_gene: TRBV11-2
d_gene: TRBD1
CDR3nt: TGTGCCAGCAGACGGACAGGGGACGAGACCCAGTACTTC
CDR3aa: CASRRTGDETQYF

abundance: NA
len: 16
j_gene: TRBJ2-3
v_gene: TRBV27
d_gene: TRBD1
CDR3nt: TGTGCCAGCAGTCAGGAACAGGGGGAAAGCACAGATACGCAGTATTTT
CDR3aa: CASSQEQGESTDTQYF

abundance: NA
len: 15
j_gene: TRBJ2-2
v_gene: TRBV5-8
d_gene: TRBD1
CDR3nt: TGTGCCAGCACCCTCGACAGGGTGGGCACCGGGGAGCTGTTTTTT
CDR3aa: CASTLDRVGTGELFF

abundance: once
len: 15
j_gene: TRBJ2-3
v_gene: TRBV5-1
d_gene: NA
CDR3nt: TGCGCCAGCAGCTTGATGGCAGGGAGGACAGATACGCAGTATTTT
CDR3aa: CASSLMAGRTDTQYF

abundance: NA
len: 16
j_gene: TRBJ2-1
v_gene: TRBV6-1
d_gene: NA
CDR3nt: TGTGCCAGCAGTGAGAGCGTGGGGGGGCTGTACAATGAGCAGTTCTTC
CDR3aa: CASSESVGGLYNEQFF

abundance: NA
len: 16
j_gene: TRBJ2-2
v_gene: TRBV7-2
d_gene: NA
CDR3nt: TGTGCCAGCAGCTTAGTGGCAGGGCAGAACACCGGGGAGCTGTTTTTT
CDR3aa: CASSLVAGQNTGELFF

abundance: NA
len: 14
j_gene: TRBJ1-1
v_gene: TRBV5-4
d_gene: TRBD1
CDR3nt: TGTGCCAGCAGCCCTGGGACAGCGAACACTGAAGCTTTCTTT
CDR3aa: CASSPGTANTEAFF

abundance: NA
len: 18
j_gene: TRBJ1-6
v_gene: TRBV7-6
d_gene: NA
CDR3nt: TGTGCCAGCAGCTTAGGTTTGGGTGCGGGGACTCGGAATTCACCCCTCCACTTT
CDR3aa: CASSLGLGAGTRNSPLHF

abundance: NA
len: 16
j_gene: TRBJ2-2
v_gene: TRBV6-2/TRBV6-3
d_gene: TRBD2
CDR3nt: TGTGCCAGCAGTTACAGCGGGGGGGCGAACACCGGGGAGCTGTTTTTT
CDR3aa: CASSYSGGANTGELFF

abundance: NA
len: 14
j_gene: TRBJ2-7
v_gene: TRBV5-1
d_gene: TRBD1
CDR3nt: TGCGCCAGCAGCTTGGAACAGGGGGCCTACGAGCAGTACTTC
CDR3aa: CASSLEQGAYEQYF

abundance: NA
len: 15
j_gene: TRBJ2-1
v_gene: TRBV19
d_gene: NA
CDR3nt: TGTGCCAGTAGTATGCAACAAGGGGAATACAATGAGCAGTTCTTC
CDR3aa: CASSMQQGEYNEQFF

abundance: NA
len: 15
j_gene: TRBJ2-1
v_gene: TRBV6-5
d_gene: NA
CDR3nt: TGTGCCAGCAGCCCGACACCGGGGACTTACAATGAGCAGTTCTTC
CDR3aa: CASSPTPGTYNEQFF

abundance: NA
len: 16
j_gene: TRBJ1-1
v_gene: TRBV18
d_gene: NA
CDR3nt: TGTGCCAGCTCACCATCGGGGAGGAGTCGGAACACTGAAGCTTTCTTT
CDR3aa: CASSPSGRSRNTEAFF

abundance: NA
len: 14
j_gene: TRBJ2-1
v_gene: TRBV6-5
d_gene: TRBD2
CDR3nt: TGTGCCAGCAGTTACTCTAGCGGGGGGAATGAGCAGTTCTTC
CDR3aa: CASSYSSGGNEQFF

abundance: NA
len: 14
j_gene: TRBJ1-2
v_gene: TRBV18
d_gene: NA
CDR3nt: TGTGCCAGCTCACCACGAGGGGGGGGCTATGGCTACACCTTC
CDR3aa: CASSPRGGGYGYTF

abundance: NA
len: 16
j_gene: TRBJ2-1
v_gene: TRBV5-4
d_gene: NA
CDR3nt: TGTGCCAGCAGCTTGGGCGGATTAAGCTCCTACAATGAGCAGTTCTTC
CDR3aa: CASSLGGLSSYNEQFF

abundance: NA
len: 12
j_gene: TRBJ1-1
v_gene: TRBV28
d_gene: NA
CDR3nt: TGTGCCAGCAGTCCAAGAGTAAATGAAGCTTTCTTT
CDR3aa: CASSPRVNEAFF

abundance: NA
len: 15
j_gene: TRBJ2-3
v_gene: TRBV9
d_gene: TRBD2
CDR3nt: TGTGCCAGCAGTCCTAGCGGGGGGGAGTCCAGTACGCAGTATTTT
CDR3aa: CASSPSGGESSTQYF

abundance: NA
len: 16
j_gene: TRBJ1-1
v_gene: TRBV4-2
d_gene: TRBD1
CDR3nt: TGTGCCAGCAGCCCGCCCGCGGGGACAGGGAACACTGAAGCTTTCTTT
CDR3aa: CASSPPAGTGNTEAFF

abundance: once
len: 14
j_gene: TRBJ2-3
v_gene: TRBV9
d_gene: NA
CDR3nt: TGTGCCAGCAGCGTAGGTCCTTCCACAGATACGCAGTATTTT
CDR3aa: CASSVGPSTDTQYF

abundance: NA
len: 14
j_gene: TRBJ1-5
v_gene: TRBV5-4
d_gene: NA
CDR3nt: TGTGCCAGCAGCTTGCAGGGGAGCAATCAGCCCCAGCATTTT
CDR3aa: CASSLQGSNQPQHF

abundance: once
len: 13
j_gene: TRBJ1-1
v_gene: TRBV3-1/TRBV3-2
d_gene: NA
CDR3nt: TGTGCCAGCAGCCAAGGGCCCGTCACTGAAGCTTTCTTT
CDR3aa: CASSQGPVTEAFF

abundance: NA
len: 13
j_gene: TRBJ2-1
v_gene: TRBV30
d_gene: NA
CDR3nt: TGTGCCTGGAGTCTAGGGGTAGGTGGTGAGCAGTTCTTC
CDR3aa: CAWSLGVGGEQFF

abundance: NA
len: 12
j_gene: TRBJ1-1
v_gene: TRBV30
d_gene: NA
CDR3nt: TGTGCCTGGAGTGTGCGTCTCACTGAAGCTTTCTTT
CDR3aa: CAWSVRLTEAFF

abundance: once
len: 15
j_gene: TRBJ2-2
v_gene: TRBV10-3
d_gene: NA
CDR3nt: TGTGCCATCAGTGAGTCAGGGGGATGGACCGGGGAGCTGTTTTTT
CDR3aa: CAISESGGWTGELFF

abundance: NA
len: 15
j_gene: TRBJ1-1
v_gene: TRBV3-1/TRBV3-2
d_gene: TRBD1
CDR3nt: TGTGCCAGCAGCCAAGGGACAGGGGGCGCCACTGAAGCTTTCTTT
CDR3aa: CASSQGTGGATEAFF

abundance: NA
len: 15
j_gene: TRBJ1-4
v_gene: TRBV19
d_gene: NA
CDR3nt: TGTGCCAGTATGGACTATGGGGCAACTAATGAAAAACTGTTTTTT
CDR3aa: CASMDYGATNEKLFF